These T cell receptor beta chains were read from a single sample in a study of glioma-infiltrating T cells after dendritic cell vaccination. This table comes from immunoSEQ multiplex PCR, and its TCRdb copy is limited to in-frame clones, with some not included. Of roughly 50,000 clones in the sample, around nine tenths were seen once. This specimen was blood, taken after dendritic cell vaccination. The source is a human donor with glioblastoma. The CDR3 runs from the conserved cysteine through the conserved F or W. D genes are given only for firm matches. Clone size, where shown, is once, few, many, or a class for clones that have expanded.

d_call clone_size j_call v_call cdr3_aa cdr3_nt
- - TRBJ2-7 TRBV19 CASSRLSAGSYEQYF TGTGCCAGTAGTAGATTATCGGCGGGCTCCTACGAGCAGTACTTC
TRBD1 - TRBJ1-2 TRBV4-1 CASSPLDRAGGYTF TGCGCCAGCAGCCCTCTAGACAGGGCTGGTGGCTACACCTTC
TRBD2 - TRBJ2-1 TRBV19 CASSRTPGTSAYNEQFF TGTGCCAGTAGTAGAACTCCCGGGACTAGCGCCTACAATGAGCAGTTCTTC
- - TRBJ2-7 TRBV2 CASSESGLYEQYF TGTGCCAGCAGTGAATCTGGGCTCTACGAGCAGTACTTC
TRBD2 once TRBJ2-1 TRBV2 CASSVTSGRAQNEQFF TGTGCCAGCAGTGTAACTAGCGGGAGGGCCCAAAATGAGCAGTTCTTC
TRBD1 - TRBJ2-7 TRBV19 CASSMAGTGISEQYF TGTGCCAGTAGTATGGCGGGGACAGGGATCAGCGAGCAGTACTTC
- - TRBJ1-5 TRBV7-2 CASSRTSGSNQPQHF TGTGCCAGCAGCCGGACATCAGGTAGCAATCAGCCCCAGCATTTT
TRBD2 few TRBJ2-7 TRBV19 CASKVSSGTYEQYF TGTGCCAGTAAGGTCTCTAGCGGGACCTACGAGCAGTACTTC
- once TRBJ2-2 TRBV5-4 CASSFDSDGELFF TGTGCCAGCAGCTTCGACTCGGACGGGGAGCTGTTTTTT
- - TRBJ1-2 TRBV9 CASSAQDTGRLDGYTF TGTGCCAGCAGCGCCCAAGACACAGGGCGCTTGGATGGCTACACCTTC
- - TRBJ1-4 TRBV2 CASSYSGQKNEKLFF TGTGCCAGCAGCTATAGCGGACAAAAAAATGAAAAACTGTTTTTT
- once TRBJ2-7 TRBV5-1 CASSDAGWEQYF TGCGCCAGCAGCGATGCGGGGTGGGAGCAGTACTTC
- - TRBJ2-2 TRBV6-1 CASSLDTLNTGELFF TGTGCCAGCAGTCTGGACACCTTAAACACCGGGGAGCTGTTTTTT
TRBD2 - TRBJ2-3 TRBV7-2 CASSLRFDGGGRRTDTQYF TGTGCCAGCAGCTTAAGGTTCGACGGGGGAGGGCGAAGAACAGATACGCAGTATTTT
- - TRBJ2-7 TRBV6-1 CASSEERVSSYEQYF TGTGCCAGCAGTGAGGAGCGGGTCAGCTCCTACGAGCAGTACTTC
- - TRBJ1-4 TRBV7-9 CASSFSGQDGEKLFF TGTGCCAGCAGCTTCTCTGGGCAGGATGGTGAAAAACTGTTTTTT
TRBD2 few TRBJ2-1 TRBV4-1 CASSLATSGDYNEQFF TGCGCCAGCAGCCTGGCGACTAGCGGGGACTACAATGAGCAGTTCTTC
- - TRBJ1-1 TRBV11-2 CASSLVDTEAFF TGTGCCAGCAGCTTAGTAGACACTGAAGCTTTCTTT
- - TRBJ1-2 TRBV28 CASSLVLTRPENYGYTF TGTGCCAGCAGTTTGGTTTTAACCAGACCGGAGAACTATGGCTACACCTTC
TRBD1 - TRBJ2-3 TRBV11-2 CASKRDSVADTQYF TGTGCCAGCAAAAGGGACAGTGTGGCAGATACGCAGTATTTT
TRBD2 - TRBJ2-7 TRBV5-4 CASSLVTSDYEQYF TGTGCCAGCAGCTTGGTGACTAGCGACTACGAGCAGTACTTC
TRBD2 - TRBJ2-3 TRBV28 CATLNSGREGGIDTQYF TGTGCCACCTTAAACAGCGGGAGAGAAGGCGGGATAGATACGCAGTATTTT
- once TRBJ2-1 TRBV4-2 CASSQAALVSYNEQFF TGTGCCAGCAGCCAAGCCGCACTGGTCTCCTACAATGAGCAGTTCTTC
- few TRBJ1-1 TRBV21-1 CASSKGDRSEAFF TGTGCCAGCAGCAAAGGTGACAGGAGTGAAGCTTTCTTT
TRBD1 few TRBJ1-5 TRBV5-1 CASSLTGTANQPQHF TGCGCCAGCAGCTTGACCGGGACAGCCAATCAGCCCCAGCATTTT
- - TRBJ2-4 TRBV7-9 CASSFLAGVGDIQYF TGTGCCAGCAGCTTCCTGGCAGGGGTTGGAGACATTCAGTACTTC
- - TRBJ1-1 TRBV19 CASSNRGARTEAFF TGTGCCAGTAGTAATCGGGGGGCGCGCACTGAAGCTTTCTTT
- - TRBJ2-7 TRBV7-9 CASSREYEQYF TGTGCCAGCAGCCGAGAGTACGAGCAGTACTTC
TRBD1 - TRBJ1-2 TRBV29-1 CSAGGENYGYTF TGCAGCGCAGGGGGCGAGAACTATGGCTACACCTTC
TRBD2 - TRBJ2-5 TRBV2 CASRPLAEQETQYF TGTGCCAGCAGGCCCCTAGCGGAGCAAGAGACCCAGTACTTC
TRBD1 - TRBJ1-6 TRBV10-3 CAITDRGNSPLHF TGTGCCATCACCGACAGGGGTAATTCACCCCTCCACTTT
TRBD1 - TRBJ1-1 TRBV4-1 CASSPHRGLRFGGNTEAFF TGCGCCAGCAGCCCACACAGGGGTCTTCGGTTTGGGGGAAACACTGAAGCTTTCTTT
- - TRBJ1-1 TRBV5-5 CASRRDSMAFF TGTGCCAGCAGACGCGACAGCATGGCTTTCTTT
- - TRBJ1-5 TRBV28 CASSGGSDQPQHF TGTGCCAGCAGTGGGGGGAGCGATCAGCCCCAGCATTTT
- - TRBJ1-1 TRBV25-1 CASSDRVDTEAFF TGTGCCAGCAGTGACAGGGTAGACACTGAAGCTTTCTTT
TRBD1 - TRBJ1-2 TRBV5-1 CASSQLGQGIYGYTF TGCGCCAGCAGCCAACTGGGACAGGGGATTTATGGCTACACCTTC
TRBD1 once TRBJ2-7 TRBV7-8 CASSWGQGNPLEQYF TGTGCCAGCAGCTGGGGACAGGGAAATCCTTTGGAGCAGTACTTC
- few TRBJ1-1 TRBV10-3 CAIRTDQNTEAFF TGTGCCATTCGGACAGATCAAAACACTGAAGCTTTCTTT
- - TRBJ1-1 TRBV2 CASRPPPDRLNTEAFF TGTGCCAGCAGGCCGCCCCCGGACAGATTAAACACTGAAGCTTTCTTT
- - TRBJ2-7 TRBV5-1 CASAPTPAYEQYF TGCGCCAGCGCCCCAACTCCGGCCTACGAGCAGTACTTC
- - TRBJ1-1 TRBV5-6 CASSLKVGAATEAFF TGTGCCAGCAGCCTTAAGGTAGGGGCCGCTACTGAAGCTTTCTTT
TRBD1 once TRBJ1-2 TRBV20-1 CSTDRGGGYTF TGCAGTACGGACAGGGGCGGTGGCTACACCTTC
- - TRBJ2-7 TRBV4-1 CASSQEDRRGYEQYF TGCGCCAGCAGCCAAGAGGACAGAAGAGGCTACGAGCAGTACTTC
TRBD2 - TRBJ2-3 TRBV30 CAWKGLPGGDTQYF TGTGCCTGGAAGGGACTACCGGGCGGAGATACGCAGTATTTT
- - TRBJ2-3 TRBV21-1 CASSKEGVWDRVTDTQYF TGTGCCAGCAGCAAAGAAGGGGTTTGGGACAGGGTTACAGATACGCAGTATTTT
TRBD1 - TRBJ2-1 TRBV6-5 CASSRTGTYNEQFF TGTGCCAGCAGCAGGACAGGTACCTACAATGAGCAGTTCTTC
- - TRBJ2-7 TRBV19 CASSMRLVGSYEQYF TGTGCCAGTAGTATGAGACTAGTGGGTTCCTACGAGCAGTACTTC
- - TRBJ1-2 TRBV5-1 CASSSENYGYTF TGCGCCAGCAGCTCGGAGAACTATGGCTACACCTTC
- - TRBJ1-2 TRBV6-1 CASSEEGEYGYTF TGTGCCAGCAGTGAAGAAGGAGAGTATGGCTACACCTTC
- few TRBJ1-1 TRBV28 CASSLRLDKRTEAFF TGTGCCAGCAGTTTACGTCTTGACAAAAGGACTGAAGCTTTCTTT
- - TRBJ2-6 TRBV28 CASSLFLSGANVLTF TGTGCCAGCAGTTTATTCCTCTCTGGGGCCAACGTCCTGACTTTC
TRBD1 - TRBJ1-2 TRBV28 CASSPLTGDSYGYTF TGTGCCAGCAGTCCACTGACAGGGGATTCCTATGGCTACACCTTC
- - TRBJ1-1 TRBV29-1 CSVEKQGGAEAFF TGCAGCGTTGAGAAACAGGGCGGCGCTGAAGCTTTCTTT
TRBD2 - TRBJ2-1 TRBV4-3 CASSQGTSGSGEQFF TGCGCCAGCAGCCAAGGGACTAGCGGGAGTGGTGAGCAGTTCTTC
- once TRBJ2-7 TRBV29-1 CSVVLRGSLNYEQYF TGCAGCGTTGTTTTAAGGGGCAGCCTAAACTACGAGCAGTACTTC